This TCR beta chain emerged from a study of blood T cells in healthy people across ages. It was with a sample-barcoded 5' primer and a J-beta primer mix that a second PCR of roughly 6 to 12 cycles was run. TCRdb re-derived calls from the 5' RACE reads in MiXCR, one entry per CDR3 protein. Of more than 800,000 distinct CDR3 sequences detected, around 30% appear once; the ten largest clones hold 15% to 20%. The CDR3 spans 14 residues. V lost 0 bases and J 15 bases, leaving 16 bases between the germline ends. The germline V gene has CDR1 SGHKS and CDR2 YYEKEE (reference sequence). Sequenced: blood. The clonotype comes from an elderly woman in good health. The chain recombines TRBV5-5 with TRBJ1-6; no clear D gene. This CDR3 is CASSLAISANLLHF. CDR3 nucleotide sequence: TGTGCCAGCAGCTTGGCCATCTCCGCGAACCTCCTCCACTTT.